One TCR beta chain is described in this entry. This sample stems from a study of blood T cell repertoires in COVID-19. The study recruited people aged about 18 to 90 years across around 24 US areas. The germline gives CDR1 SGHRS, CDR2 YFSETQ. V lost 2 bases and J lost 10; bases outside the gene matches: 6. The CDR3 has 14 amino acids. The table came from immunoSEQ multiplex PCR; TCRdb's copy has only in-frame clones and leaves some out. The table has approximately 150,000 clones, 84% seen once. The receptor's source is a woman aged 45-65 years with acute COVID-19. V is TRBV5-1 and J is TRBJ2-1; 10 positions agree with TRBD2. Material: PBMCs or T cells enriched from blood (not recorded which). The CDR3 spells CASSFGLAVIEQFF. The CDR3 DNA follows: TGCGCCAGCAGCTTTGGACTAGCGGTTATCGAGCAGTTCTTC.